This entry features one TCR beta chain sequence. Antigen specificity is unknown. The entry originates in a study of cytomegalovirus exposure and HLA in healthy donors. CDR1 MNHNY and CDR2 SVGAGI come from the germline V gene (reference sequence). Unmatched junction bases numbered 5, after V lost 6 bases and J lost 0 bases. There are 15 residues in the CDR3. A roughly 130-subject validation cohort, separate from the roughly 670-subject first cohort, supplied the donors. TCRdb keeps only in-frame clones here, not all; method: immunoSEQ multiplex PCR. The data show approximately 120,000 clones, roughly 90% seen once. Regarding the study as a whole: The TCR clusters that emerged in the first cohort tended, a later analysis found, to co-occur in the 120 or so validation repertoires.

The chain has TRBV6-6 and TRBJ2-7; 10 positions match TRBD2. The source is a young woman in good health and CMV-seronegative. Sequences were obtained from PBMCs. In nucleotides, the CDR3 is TGTGCCAGCAGCAATAGCGGGAGGAACTCCTACGAGCAGTACTTC. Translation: CASSNSGRNSYEQYF.